Given below is one T cell receptor (beta chain) in context. The sample is drawn from a study of blood T cell repertoires in COVID-19. Study context: Whether acute or convalescent, the COVID-19 samples came from the United States, Italy and Spain. The analysed material was cDNA or gDNA that came from T cells, B-cell-depleted T cells, or PBMCs.

Original processing notes: How many nucleated cells were present was estimated from reference gene primer amplification. Profiling relied on immunoSEQ multiplex PCR, and the TCRdb table lists in-frame clones only, not all of them. V and J calls and clone size are given by that table; D and trimming were obtained from the DNA. This table has about 99,000 clones, roughly 90% appearing once. The ends were cut back, 3 bases at V and 2 bases at J, with 11 bases in the middle. The CDR3 is 15 amino acids. CDR1 SNHLY and CDR2 FYNNEI come from the germline V gene. This TCR derives from a human donor in a cohort sampled during active COVID-19. Specimen: peripheral blood. V is TRBV2 and J is TRBJ2-1; no clear D gene. CDR3 nucleotides: TGTGCCAGCAGTGATAAGAGAGCAACCTACAATGAGCAGTTCTTC. Translation: CASSDKRATYNEQFF.